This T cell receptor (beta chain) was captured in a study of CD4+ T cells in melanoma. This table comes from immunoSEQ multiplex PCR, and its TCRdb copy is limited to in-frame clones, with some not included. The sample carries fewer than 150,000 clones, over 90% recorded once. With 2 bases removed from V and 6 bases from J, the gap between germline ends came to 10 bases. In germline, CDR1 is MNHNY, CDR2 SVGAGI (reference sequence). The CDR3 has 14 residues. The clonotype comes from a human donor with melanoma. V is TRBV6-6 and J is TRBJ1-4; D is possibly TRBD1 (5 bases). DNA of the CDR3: TGTGCCAGCAGTTACGCAGGGTCCCATGAAAAACTGTTTTTT. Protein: CASSYAGSHEKLFF.